This T cell receptor beta chain was sequenced for a study of monozygotic twins with cystic fibrosis. Study background: With roughly 16 PCR cycles, barcoded libraries came from about 2.9 micrograms of fragmented DNA. Overall study results and limits: In this small cohort, shared CDR3 numbers showed no association with age, concordance or disease severity. Nucleotide-identical clonotype sharing was significantly higher within monozygotic CF twin pairs than between unrelated CF individuals.

Comments on this clone: Its antigen remains unidentified.

The trim removed 4 bases at V and 1 base at J, leaving 9 bases unmatched. CDR1 is SGHAT and CDR2 is FQNNGV in the germline V gene. The CDR3 loop spans 16 amino acids. The table came from immunoSEQ multiplex PCR; TCRdb's copy has only in-frame clones and leaves some out. In the table there are approximately 15,000 clones, 85% to 95% of which are singletons. The receptor was derived from a girl aged 2-10 years with cystic fibrosis. This rearrangement joins TRBV11-2 to TRBJ2-7; 8 nucleotides align to TRBD1. Material: blood. The CDR3 nucleotides read TGTGCCAGCAGCTCGAACCCGGGACAGGTATCCTACGAGCAGTACTTC. Translating it yields CASSSNPGQVSYEQYF.